A single sample gave rise to the 10 T cell receptor beta chains below, sequenced in a study of control samples from healthy donors and cancer patients. The method was immunoSEQ multiplex PCR; TCRdb's version includes in-frame clones alone and lacks a portion of them. The sample comprises some 130,000 clones, around nine tenths of which are singletons, and just over 8.5% rests with the top ten. Sample: blood. All receptors derive from a woman aged 25 to 39 in good health.

This chain uses TRBV29-1 with TRBJ1-6; D is unresolved. The CDR3 contains 13 residues. Germline CDR1 SQVTM, CDR2 ANQGSEA. The V and J ends lost 5 bases and 6 bases respectively, with 11 bases between them. The CDR3 region is CSVREWGNSPLHF. CDR3 in DNA: TGCAGCGTTAGGGAATGGGGTAATTCACCCCTCCACTTT.

The gene calls are TRBV27 and TRBJ2-3; 7 positions match TRBD2. Germline V gene sequence: CDR1 MNHEY, CDR2 SMNVEV (reference sequence). V gave up 2 bases and J gave up 0 bases; unmatched junction bases: 11. The CDR3 runs 18 residues. In DNA form, the CDR3 reads TGTGCCAGCAGTTTAAGTAGCGGGCGCCTATTTAGCACAGATACGCAGTATTTT. Protein sequence: CASSLSSGRLFSTDTQYF.

The count of this clone is one. The chain uses TRBV6-5 and TRBJ2-7; 10 nucleotides match TRBD1. With V trimmed by 3 bases and J by 2 bases, 4 bases remained unmatched. The V gene's germline CDR1 is MNHEY and CDR2 SVGAGI. This CDR3 is 15 amino acids long. The CDR3 sequence: CASSYSGQGTYEQYF. The CDR3 DNA is TGTGCCAGCAGTTATTCGGGACAGGGGACCTACGAGCAGTACTTC.

A single count supports this clone. V gene TRBV6-5 combines with J gene TRBJ2-7, with 11 bases matching TRBD2. J was trimmed by 6 bases and V by 6 bases; bases with no gene match: 7. Per germline, CDR1 MNHEY and CDR2 SVGAGI. CDR3 length: 14 amino acids. The CDR3 DNA follows: TGTGCCAGCAGCCTCCTAGCGGGAGGCTCCGAGCAGTACTTC. It yields the protein CASSLLAGGSEQYF.

The gene calls are TRBV29-1 and TRBJ2-5; D uncertain. Trimming took 5 bases from V and 3 from J, leaving 4 bases between them. Germline V gene data show CDR1 as SQVTM and CDR2 as ANQGSEA. CDR3 length: 10 residues. CDR3 protein: CSVFEETQYF. Written as DNA, the CDR3 is TGCAGCGTTTTTGAAGAGACCCAGTACTTC. Complete variable domain (other parts from reference TRBV29-1 and TRBJ2-5): SAVISQKPSRDICQRGTSLTIQCQVDSQVTMMFWYRQQPGQSLTLIATANQGSEATYESGFVIDKFPISRPNLTFSTLTVSNMSPEDSSIYLCSVFEETQYFGPGTRLLVL.

This clone has more than one count but fewer than ten. The rearrangement uses TRBV28 and TRBJ1-6; TRBD1 might be the D (6 bases). Germline CDR1 is MDHEN and CDR2 is SYDVKM. The CDR3 length is 13 residues. V lost 9 bases and J lost 5, with 11 bases in between. The CDR3 sequence: CASTGTHNSPLHF. The CDR3 DNA is TGTGCCAGTACCGGGACACATAATTCACCCCTCCACTTT.

The chain couples TRBV5-1 to TRBJ2-1, with 7 bases fitting TRBD2. After removal of 4 bases from V and 0 bases from J, the junction contained 10 bases not matched to a gene. There are 17 residues in the CDR3. Germline V CDR1 and CDR2: SGHRS, YFSETQ. CDR3 DNA: TGCGCCAGCAGCCCCCGGGTTGGGGAGGGCTCCTACAATGAGCAGTTCTTC. Translation gives CASSPRVGEGSYNEQFF. Using reference TRBV5-1 and TRBJ2-1 for the parts outside the CDR3, the full variable domain is KAGVTQTPRYLIKTRGQQVTLSCSPISGHRSVSWYQQTPGQGLQFLFEYFSETQRNKGNFPGRFSGRQFSNSRSEMNVSTLELGDSALYLCASSPRVGEGSYNEQFFGPGTRLTVL.

A single count supports this clone. This chain uses TRBV19 with TRBJ2-1; 7 bases line up with TRBD1. With 5 bases clipped from V and 0 bases from J, the junction kept 4 bases outside the gene matches. The CDR3 consists of 15 residues. The germline V gene has CDR1 LNHDA and CDR2 SQIVND (reference sequence). The CDR3 coding sequence is TGTGCCAGTAGTTCACAGGGGAACTCCTACAATGAGCAGTTCTTC. This codes for CASSSQGNSYNEQFF.

The chain employs TRBV30 and TRBJ1-5, with D perhaps matching TRBD1 (5 bases). Trimming shortened V by 2 bases and J by 9 bases, and 14 bases separated the two germline ends. The CDR3 is 13 amino acids. Germline CDR1 GTSNPN, CDR2 SVGIG (reference sequence). The CDR3 nucleotides read TGTGCCTGGAGTATCCAGGGAAGTTCGCCCCAGCATTTT. Translated, it gives CAWSIQGSSPQHF.

The V gene is TRBV29-1, the J gene TRBJ1-2; perhaps TRBD1 as D (5 bases). V lost 6 bases and J 2 bases, leaving 13 bases between the germline ends. The CDR3 length is 13 residues. Germline V gene sequence: CDR1 SQVTM, CDR2 ANQGSEA. CDR3 sequence: CSVVGDRNYGYTF. The DNA for the CDR3 is TGCAGCGTCGTTGGGGACCGAAACTATGGCTACACCTTC.